A selection of T cell receptor beta chains follows, all from one sample in a study of blood T cell repertoires in COVID-19. The method was immunoSEQ multiplex PCR; TCRdb's version includes in-frame clones alone and lacks a portion of them. Counted here are roughly 120,000 clones, 87% occurring once; the ten biggest clones make up 7.7%. Sample: peripheral blood. All receptors derive from a human donor in a cohort sampled during active COVID-19. The CDR3 runs from the conserved cysteine through the conserved F or W. A D gene is named only where the DNA matches it firmly. Some rows mark clone size as missing; the rest say once, few, many or name a class of expanded clone.

CDR3 DNA: TGCGCCAGCAGCTTGGACGGCTCTGGAAACACCATATATTTT
CDR3 protein: CASSLDGSGNTIYF
CDR3 length: 14
D gene: -
clone size: once
V gene: TRBV5-1
J gene: TRBJ1-3

CDR3 DNA: TGTGCCAGTAGCCAGCGGCGGGTTATGTCGATCTATGGCTACACCTTC
CDR3 protein: CASSQRRVMSIYGYTF
CDR3 length: 16
D gene: -
clone size: -
V gene: TRBV19
J gene: TRBJ1-2

CDR3 DNA: TGCGCCAGCAGCCGAGAGACAGGGGGGAACACTGAAGCTTTCTTT
CDR3 protein: CASSRETGGNTEAFF
CDR3 length: 15
D gene: TRBD1
clone size: -
V gene: TRBV5-1
J gene: TRBJ1-1

CDR3 DNA: TGTGCCTGGGGGACTAGCGGGTCGCTCACCCAGTACTTC
CDR3 protein: CAWGTSGSLTQYF
CDR3 length: 13
D gene: TRBD2
clone size: once
V gene: TRBV30
J gene: TRBJ2-5

CDR3 DNA: TGTGCCAGCAGCCGCCCGGGGGGCAGGGCCTACGAGCAGTACTTC
CDR3 protein: CASSRPGGRAYEQYF
CDR3 length: 15
D gene: -
clone size: few
V gene: TRBV11-3
J gene: TRBJ2-7

CDR3 DNA: TGTGCCACCAGTGACCCCAGGGCCAGGGCTGAAAACGAGCAGTACTTC
CDR3 protein: CATSDPRARAENEQYF
CDR3 length: 16
D gene: -
clone size: -
V gene: TRBV24-1
J gene: TRBJ2-7

CDR3 DNA: TGTGCCAGCAGCAGAGGTTCTCGGGGGGAGACCCAGTACTTC
CDR3 protein: CASSRGSRGETQYF
CDR3 length: 14
D gene: -
clone size: -
V gene: TRBV5-4
J gene: TRBJ2-5

CDR3 DNA: TGTGCCAGCGAAGGGGTCCCCCCCTACGAGCAGTACTTC
CDR3 protein: CASEGVPPYEQYF
CDR3 length: 13
D gene: -
clone size: -
V gene: TRBV6-5
J gene: TRBJ2-7

CDR3 DNA: TGTGCCACCAGCATAGGGGGTACGGGAGAGACCCAGTACTTC
CDR3 protein: CATSIGGTGETQYF
CDR3 length: 14
D gene: -
clone size: few
V gene: TRBV15
J gene: TRBJ2-5

CDR3 DNA: TGTGCCATCAGTGAAGGGCAGGGGGGAACCGGGGAGCTGTTTTTT
CDR3 protein: CAISEGQGGTGELFF
CDR3 length: 15
D gene: -
clone size: few
V gene: TRBV10-3
J gene: TRBJ2-2

CDR3 DNA: TGTGCCAGCAGGGGGACAGTCAATAATGAAAAACTGTTTTTT
CDR3 protein: CASRGTVNNEKLFF
CDR3 length: 14
D gene: TRBD1
clone size: -
V gene: TRBV2
J gene: TRBJ1-4

CDR3 DNA: TGTGCCAGCAGCCTCCTAGCGGGGGCCAACGTCCTGACTTTC
CDR3 protein: CASSLLAGANVLTF
CDR3 length: 14
D gene: -
clone size: -
V gene: TRBV7-3
J gene: TRBJ2-6

CDR3 DNA: TGTGCCAGTAGTATCCGGGACAGGGGCTTCTCGAGCTCTGGAAACACCATATATTTT
CDR3 protein: CASSIRDRGFSSSGNTIYF
CDR3 length: 19
D gene: TRBD1
clone size: few
V gene: TRBV19
J gene: TRBJ1-3

CDR3 DNA: TGTGCCATTACCTCGAGCTCCTACAATGAGCAGTTCTTC
CDR3 protein: CAITSSSYNEQFF
CDR3 length: 13
D gene: -
clone size: -
V gene: TRBV10-3
J gene: TRBJ2-1

CDR3 DNA: TGTGCCAGCAGTTACTCGAACAGAAACACCGGGGAGCTGTTTTTT
CDR3 protein: CASSYSNRNTGELFF
CDR3 length: 15
D gene: -
clone size: once
V gene: TRBV6-5
J gene: TRBJ2-2

CDR3 DNA: TGTGCCAGCAGTTACATTAAGGAGCTAGCGGGATCTGGGGCCAACGTCCTGACTTTC
CDR3 protein: CASSYIKELAGSGANVLTF
CDR3 length: 19
D gene: TRBD2
clone size: once
V gene: TRBV6-2/TRBV6-3
J gene: TRBJ2-6

CDR3 DNA: TGCGCCAGCAGTTGGGCCCTAGCGGGAGGTCCGGGCGAGCAGTACTTC
CDR3 protein: CASSWALAGGPGEQYF
CDR3 length: 16
D gene: TRBD2
clone size: -
V gene: TRBV5-1
J gene: TRBJ2-7